This TCR beta chain emerged from a study of tumor-infiltrating lymphocytes in primary liver carcinoma. General study points: Tumors had a top-250-clone fraction that was significantly higher than blood (p = 0.039).

A word on this clonotype: Its antigen is unidentified. An end of the junction does not agree with germline; a read error may underlie this.

The CDR3 totals 16 residues. Germline V gene data show CDR1 as SGHAT and CDR2 as FQNNGV. The investigators made TCR beta cDNA from approximately 500 ng total RNA, using a constant-region primer. Three rounds of nested multiplex PCR with slightly modified ARM-PCR produced TCR beta libraries. Use of TRBV1-TRBV30 forward primers with a C-beta reverse primer characterized the first two PCR rounds, which lasted nine to eleven cycles each. TCRdb re-derived calls from the multiplex PCR reads in MiXCR, one entry per CDR3 protein. Of roughly 330,000 distinct CDR3 sequences listed, roughly two thirds are singletons. Alongside blood RNA obtained from unsorted whole blood, germline DNA was also extracted. Around 4 milliliters of peripheral blood were drawn presurgically.

The receptor was isolated from a man aged 40-49 years with primary liver carcinoma and hepatitis B virus infection. Sequences were obtained from peripheral blood. This sequence joins TRBV11-2 and TRBJ1-2; a weak D match, TRBD1 (5 bases). Here the CDR3 reads CAGSPPGPRANYGYTF. CDR3 in DNA: TGTGCCGGCAGCCCCCCGGGACCCAGGGCTAACTATGGCTACACCTTC.